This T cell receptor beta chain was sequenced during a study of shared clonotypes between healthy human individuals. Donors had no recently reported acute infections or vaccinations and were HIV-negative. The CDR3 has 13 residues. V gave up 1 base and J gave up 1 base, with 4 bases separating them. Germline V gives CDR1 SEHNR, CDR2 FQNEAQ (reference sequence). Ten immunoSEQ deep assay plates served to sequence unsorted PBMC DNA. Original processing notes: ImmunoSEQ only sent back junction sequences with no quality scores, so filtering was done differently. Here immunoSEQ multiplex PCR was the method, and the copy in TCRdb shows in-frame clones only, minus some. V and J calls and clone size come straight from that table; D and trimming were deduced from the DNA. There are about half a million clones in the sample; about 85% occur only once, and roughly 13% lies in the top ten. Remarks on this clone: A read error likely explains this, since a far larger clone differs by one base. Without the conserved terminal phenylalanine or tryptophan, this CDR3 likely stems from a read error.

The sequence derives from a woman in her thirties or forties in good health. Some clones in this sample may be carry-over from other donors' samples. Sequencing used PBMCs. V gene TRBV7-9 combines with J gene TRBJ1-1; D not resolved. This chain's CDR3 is CASSLVENTEAFC. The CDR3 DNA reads TGTGCCAGCAGCTTAGTTGAGAACACTGAAGCTTTCTGT.